A selection of T cell receptor beta chains follows, all from one sample in a study of cytomegalovirus exposure and HLA in healthy donors. Profiling relied on immunoSEQ multiplex PCR, and the TCRdb table lists in-frame clones only, not all of them. There are 120,000 or so clones in the sample; around 80% occur only once, and more than 1% lies in the top ten. Sequenced: PBMCs. The receptors were sampled from a female donor in good health and CMV-seronegative. The CDR3 runs from the conserved cysteine through the conserved F or W. The D gene is left open where the match is weak. Clone size, where shown, is once, few, many, or a class for clones that have expanded.

d_gene,v_gene,j_gene,abundance,CDR3aa,CDR3nt
TRBD2,TRBV6-1,TRBJ2-7,-,CASSDPPTAWLAGGDEQYF,TGTGCCAGCAGTGATCCCCCGACCGCTTGGCTAGCGGGAGGAGACGAGCAGTACTTC
-,TRBV30,TRBJ1-4,-,CAWEANATNEKLFF,TGTGCCTGGGAGGCAAACGCAACTAATGAAAAACTGTTTTTT
-,TRBV6-1,TRBJ1-2,-,CASSPTAQINTF,TGTGCCAGCAGCCCGACAGCCCAGATCAACACCTTC
TRBD2,TRBV6-1,TRBJ2-3,once,CASSDRLAGVRGTDTQYF,TGTGCCAGCAGTGACCGACTAGCGGGAGTCCGGGGCACAGATACGCAGTATTTT
TRBD1,TRBV6-1,TRBJ1-2,-,CASSPTGGKNYGYTF,TGTGCCAGCAGCCCGACAGGGGGCAAAAACTATGGCTACACCTTC
-,TRBV19,TRBJ2-3,-,CASSIRLGRALGTDTQYF,TGTGCCAGTAGTATCCGCCTTGGCAGGGCTCTCGGGACAGATACGCAGTATTTT
TRBD2,TRBV30,TRBJ2-2,once,CAWSGLAGSRGTGELFF,TGTGCCTGGAGTGGGCTAGCGGGGAGCAGGGGCACCGGGGAGCTGTTTTTT
-,TRBV19,TRBJ1-2,-,CASSIGGAYGYTF,TGTGCCAGTAGTATTGGGGGGGCGTATGGCTACACCTTC
TRBD1,TRBV6-6,TRBJ1-1,-,CASRRDSLMNTEAFF,TGTGCCAGCAGGCGGGACAGCCTCATGAACACTGAAGCTTTCTTT
TRBD1,TRBV4-1,TRBJ1-5,-,CASSQVTGGRFYSNQPQHF,TGCGCCAGCAGCCAAGTCACAGGGGGGCGCTTCTATAGCAATCAGCCCCAGCATTTT
-,TRBV7-9,TRBJ2-5,-,CASSLGERFKETQYF,TGTGCCAGCAGCTTAGGGGAGAGGTTTAAAGAGACCCAGTACTTC
-,TRBV7-6,TRBJ1-1,-,CASSPTTNTEAFF,TGTGCCAGCAGCCCGACAACGAACACTGAAGCTTTCTTT
-,TRBV6-5,TRBJ1-5,-,CASSYSQDSGQPQHF,TGTGCCAGCAGTTACTCGCAGGACAGCGGCCAGCCCCAGCATTTT
TRBD1,TRBV27,TRBJ1-5,-,CASAGTVVPNQPQHF,TGTGCCAGCGCCGGGACAGTAGTTCCGAATCAGCCCCAGCATTTT
-,TRBV12-5,TRBJ1-5,-,CASGLGTGTNQPQHF,TGTGCTAGTGGTTTGGGAACCGGGACAAATCAGCCCCAGCATTTT
TRBD1,TRBV2,TRBJ2-5,once,CASRKGTGFEETQYF,TGTGCCAGCAGGAAGGGGACAGGGTTTGAGGAGACCCAGTACTTC
-,TRBV18,TRBJ2-2,-,CASSSFEDSSNTGELFF,TGTGCCAGCTCATCCTTCGAAGACAGTTCGAACACCGGGGAGCTGTTTTTT
TRBD1,TRBV10-3,TRBJ1-6,few,CAISETGGLNNSPLHF,TGTGCCATCAGTGAAACAGGGGGCCTTAATAATTCACCCCTCCACTTT
-,TRBV6-5,TRBJ2-7,-,CASIQGGGSSYEQYF,TGTGCCAGCATCCAGGGTGGGGGGAGCTCCTACGAGCAGTACTTC
TRBD2,TRBV7-8,TRBJ2-1,-,CASARGGEQFF,TGTGCCAGCGCGCGGGGGGGTGAGCAGTTCTTC
-,TRBV29-1,TRBJ2-6,-,CSAQGPGANGLTF,TGCAGCGCTCAGGGCCCTGGGGCCAACGGCCTGACTTTC
-,TRBV5-1,TRBJ2-5,-,CASSPNSYRETQYF,TGCGCCAGCAGCCCGAACAGCTACCGGGAGACCCAGTACTTC
-,TRBV30,TRBJ2-7,few,CAWSRDFYEQYF,TGTGCCTGGAGTCGCGACTTTTACGAGCAGTACTTC
-,TRBV18,TRBJ1-2,-,CASSPSNYGYTF,TGTGCCAGCTCACCGTCGAACTATGGCTACACCTTC
TRBD1,TRBV10-3,TRBJ1-4,-,CAISESGTVEKLFF,TGTGCCATCAGTGAGTCGGGGACAGTCGAAAAACTGTTTTTT
-,TRBV2,TRBJ2-7,few,CAWRTVTGYEQYF,TGTGCCTGGAGGACGGTGACGGGCTACGAGCAGTACTTC
TRBD1,TRBV5-6,TRBJ1-5,-,CASEVKGANQPQHF,TGTGCCAGCGAGGTGAAGGGGGCCAATCAGCCCCAGCATTTT
TRBD2,TRBV4-1,TRBJ2-3,few,CASSRTGTSGATDTQYF,TGCGCCAGCAGCCGGACTGGGACTAGCGGGGCCACAGATACGCAGTATTTT
-,TRBV19,TRBJ1-1,-,CASSIDGRVRGTEAFF,TGTGCCAGTAGTATAGATGGCAGGGTAAGAGGCACTGAAGCTTTCTTT
-,TRBV2,TRBJ1-4,-,CASSERWAPNEKLFF,TGTGCCAGCAGTGAACGGTGGGCTCCTAATGAAAAACTGTTTTTT
-,TRBV19,TRBJ2-2,once,CASTQRTSQSGELFF,TGTGCCAGTACCCAACGCACTAGTCAGTCTGGGGAGCTGTTTTTT
TRBD1,TRBV19,TRBJ1-5,-,CASSTRTGPGNQPQHF,TGTGCCAGTAGTACCCGGACAGGGCCAGGCAATCAGCCCCAGCATTTT
TRBD1,TRBV2,TRBJ1-1,-,CASKWQGAMNTEAFF,TGTGCCAGCAAGTGGCAGGGGGCCATGAACACTGAAGCTTTCTTT
-,TRBV10-3,TRBJ1-1,-,CAISETHNTEAFF,TGTGCCATCAGTGAGACACATAACACTGAAGCTTTCTTT
-,TRBV18,TRBJ2-7,-,CASSPLSTLSYEQYF,TGTGCCAGCTCACCACTATCAACTCTCTCCTACGAGCAGTACTTC
-,TRBV7-9,TRBJ2-5,-,CSSSLAGETQYF,TGTTCCAGCAGCCTTGCGGGGGAGACCCAGTACTTC
TRBD2,TRBV30,TRBJ2-1,-,CAWAVGLGGSYNEQFF,TGTGCCTGGGCCGTGGGACTAGGAGGATCCTACAATGAGCAGTTCTTC
-,TRBV2,TRBJ2-5,-,CASTSEETQYF,TGTGCCAGCACCTCTGAAGAGACCCAGTACTTC
-,TRBV14,TRBJ2-5,few,CASSPDRGAGETQYF,TGTGCCAGCAGCCCCGACCGGGGGGCGGGGGAGACCCAGTACTTC
-,TRBV6-1,TRBJ2-5,-,CASRGLARGGETQYF,TGTGCCAGTCGAGGTCTAGCGCGGGGCGGGGAGACCCAGTACTTC
TRBD1,TRBV7-9,TRBJ1-1,few,CASSLRDRVAEAFF,TGTGCCAGCAGCTTGAGGGACAGGGTCGCTGAAGCTTTCTTT
-,TRBV12-5,TRBJ2-1,once,CASGSRGGGRRYNEQFF,TGTGCTAGTGGTTCTAGGGGGGGCGGTAGGAGGTACAATGAGCAGTTCTTC
TRBD1,TRBV19,TRBJ1-2,-,CASKETGGFYGYTF,TGTGCCAGTAAGGAGACAGGGGGCTTCTATGGCTACACCTTC
TRBD1,TRBV11-1,TRBJ2-7,few,CASSLGYRGSGSYEQYF,TGTGCCAGCAGCTTAGGATACAGGGGGAGTGGCTCCTACGAGCAGTACTTC
TRBD2,TRBV4-1,TRBJ2-3,-,CASSSPSTSRSTDTQYF,TGCGCCAGCAGCTCCCCCTCGACTAGCAGAAGCACAGATACGCAGTATTTT
-,TRBV2,TRBJ1-2,-,CASSDRLDYGYTF,TGTGCCAGCAGTGACAGACTAGACTATGGCTACACCTTC
-,TRBV29-1,TRBJ1-2,-,CSVERQGLGGYTF,TGCAGCGTTGAACGTCAGGGACTGGGCGGCTACACCTTC
-,TRBV2,TRBJ1-5,-,CASSQRGGEVGNQPQHF,TGTGCCAGCAGTCAAAGAGGGGGGGAGGTTGGCAATCAGCCCCAGCATTTT
-,TRBV7-8,TRBJ1-1,-,CASSLLGQMNTEAFF,TGTGCCAGCAGCTTACTCGGACAGATGAACACTGAAGCTTTCTTT
TRBD2,TRBV7-2,TRBJ2-3,few,CASSLGTSGGAVDTQYF,TGTGCCAGCAGCTTAGGGACTAGCGGGGGGGCCGTAGATACGCAGTATTTT
-,TRBV18,TRBJ2-3,-,CASSLNRGRRGTDTQYF,TGTGCCAGCTCACTAAACAGAGGGAGGAGAGGAACAGATACGCAGTATTTT
TRBD1,TRBV7-9,TRBJ1-2,-,CASSLGQGGTYGYTF,TGTGCCAGCAGCTTAGGCCAGGGGGGAACCTATGGCTACACCTTC